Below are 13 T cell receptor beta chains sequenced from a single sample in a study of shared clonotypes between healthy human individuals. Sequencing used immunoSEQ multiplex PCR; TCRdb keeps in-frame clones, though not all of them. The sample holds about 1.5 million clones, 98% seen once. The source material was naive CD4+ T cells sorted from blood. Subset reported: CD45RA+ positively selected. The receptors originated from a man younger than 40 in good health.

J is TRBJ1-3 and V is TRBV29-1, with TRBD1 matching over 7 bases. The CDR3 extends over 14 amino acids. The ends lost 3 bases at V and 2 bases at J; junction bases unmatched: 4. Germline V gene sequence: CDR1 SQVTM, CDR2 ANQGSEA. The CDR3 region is CSVDFGQAGNTIYF. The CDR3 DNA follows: TGCAGCGTTGACTTTGGACAGGCTGGAAACACCATATATTTT.

CDR3 loop: CASSLEGAGRRETQYF. Written as DNA, the CDR3 is TGTGCCAGCAGCTTAGAAGGCGCAGGGAGGCGAGAGACCCAGTACTTC. This chain uses TRBV11-2 with TRBJ2-5; D perhaps matches TRBD2 (6 bases). Germline V gene lookup returns CDR1 SGHAT and CDR2 FQNNGV. The ends were cut back, 0 bases at V and 4 bases at J, with 15 bases in the middle. The CDR3 runs to 16 residues.

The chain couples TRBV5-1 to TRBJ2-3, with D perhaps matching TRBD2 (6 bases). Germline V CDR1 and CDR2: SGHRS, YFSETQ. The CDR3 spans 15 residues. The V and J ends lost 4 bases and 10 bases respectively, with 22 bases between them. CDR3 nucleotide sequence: TGCGCCAGCAGCAGCTCGGGACTCCCCGAGGTTCCGCAGTATTTT. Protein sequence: CASSSSGLPEVPQYF.

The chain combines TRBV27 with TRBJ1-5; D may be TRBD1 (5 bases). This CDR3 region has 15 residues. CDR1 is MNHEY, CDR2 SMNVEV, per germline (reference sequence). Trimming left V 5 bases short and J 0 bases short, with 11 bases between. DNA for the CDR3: TGTGCCAGCAGTCAGCTGGGGCGTAGCAATCAGCCCCAGCATTTT. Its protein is CASSQLGRSNQPQHF.

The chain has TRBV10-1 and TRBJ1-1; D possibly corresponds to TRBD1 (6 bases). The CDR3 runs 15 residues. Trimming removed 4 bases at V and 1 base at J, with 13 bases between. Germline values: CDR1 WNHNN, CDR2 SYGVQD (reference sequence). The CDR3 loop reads CASSAGWTANTEAFF. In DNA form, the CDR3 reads TGCGCCAGCAGTGCAGGTTGGACAGCGAACACTGAAGCTTTCTTT.

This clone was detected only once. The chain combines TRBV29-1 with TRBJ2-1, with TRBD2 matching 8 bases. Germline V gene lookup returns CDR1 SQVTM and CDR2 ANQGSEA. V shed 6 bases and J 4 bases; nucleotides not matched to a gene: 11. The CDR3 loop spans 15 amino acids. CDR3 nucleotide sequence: TGCAGCGTGAAACTAGCGGAAGAGAGTTACAATGAGCAGTTCTTC. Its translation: CSVKLAEESYNEQFF.

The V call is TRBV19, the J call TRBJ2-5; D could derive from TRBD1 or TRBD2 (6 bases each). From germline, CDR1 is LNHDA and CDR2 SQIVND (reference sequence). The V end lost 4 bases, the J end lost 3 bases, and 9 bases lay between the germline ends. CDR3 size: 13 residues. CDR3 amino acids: CASSTGGEETQYF. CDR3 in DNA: TGTGCCAGTAGTACCGGGGGCGAAGAGACCCAGTACTTC.

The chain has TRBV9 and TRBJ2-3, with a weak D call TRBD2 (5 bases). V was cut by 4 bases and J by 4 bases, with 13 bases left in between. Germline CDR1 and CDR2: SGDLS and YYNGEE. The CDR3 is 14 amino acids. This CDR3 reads CASSPRGRADTQYF. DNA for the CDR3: TGTGCCAGCAGCCCACGGGGAAGGGCAGATACGCAGTATTTT.

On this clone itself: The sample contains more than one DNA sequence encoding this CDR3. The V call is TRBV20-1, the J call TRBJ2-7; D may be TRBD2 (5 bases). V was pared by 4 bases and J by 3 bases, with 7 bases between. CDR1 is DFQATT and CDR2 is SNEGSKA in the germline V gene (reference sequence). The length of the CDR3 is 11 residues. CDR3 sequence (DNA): TGCAGTGCTACAGGACTCTACGAGCAGTACTTC. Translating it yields CSATGLYEQYF.

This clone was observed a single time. Here the CDR3 reads CASSRQRHHGIEQFF. In DNA, the CDR3 is TGTGCCAGCAGCCGCCAGCGTCACCACGGGATTGAGCAGTTCTTC. The V and J genes are TRBV7-2 and TRBJ2-1; TRBD2 might be the D (5 bases). The ends were cut back, 5 bases at V and 9 bases at J, with 20 bases in the middle. From germline, CDR1 is SGHTA and CDR2 FQGNSA. This CDR3 has 15 amino acids.

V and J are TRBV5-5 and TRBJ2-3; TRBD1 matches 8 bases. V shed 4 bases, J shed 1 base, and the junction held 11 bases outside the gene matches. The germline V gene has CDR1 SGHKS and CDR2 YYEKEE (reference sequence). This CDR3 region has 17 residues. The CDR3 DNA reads TGTGCCAGCAGCCCGGCCCCGACAGGGGTGGGCACAGATACGCAGTATTTT. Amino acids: CASSPAPTGVGTDTQYF.

CDR3 nucleotide sequence: TGCGCCAGCAGCTTAGGGGACAGGGGGCCTCCTGAGGAGCAGTACTTC. Amino acid sequence: CASSLGDRGPPEEQYF. This chain connects TRBV5-1 to TRBJ2-7, with 12 bases identical to TRBD1. CDR3 length: 16 residues. Germline V gene data show CDR1 as SGHRS and CDR2 as YFSETQ. V trimming: 2 bases; J trimming: 7 bases; junction bases outside the gene matches: 10.

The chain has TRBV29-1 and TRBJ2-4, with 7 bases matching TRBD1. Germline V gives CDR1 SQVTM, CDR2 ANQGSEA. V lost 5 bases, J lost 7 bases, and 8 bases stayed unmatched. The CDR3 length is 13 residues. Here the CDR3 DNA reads TGCAGCGTTTATAGACAGGGTGGGAACATTCAGTACTTC. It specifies CSVYRQGGNIQYF.